The next 13 T cell receptor beta chains were all read from a single sample in a study of response to subunit inactivated influenza vaccine. MiXCR was run by TCRdb on the RT-PCR reads, yielding one entry per CDR3 protein. The sample includes 550,000 to 800,000 distinct CDR3 sequences, roughly 14% seen only once; the top ten take around 7%. Sequences were derived from PBMCs from blood, sampled roughly 2 weeks before vaccination. These receptor sequences come from a man over 45 who received an inactivated influenza vaccine.

This clonotype has a count of ten or more. The chain employs TRBV12-3 or TRBV12-4 and TRBJ1-1, with D possibly TRBD1 on 5 matching bases. Trimming removed 6 bases from V and 5 bases from J, with 13 bases in between. The CDR3 totals 13 residues. The CDR3, as DNA: TGTGCCAGCAGCACCGGGACGGCAACTGAAGCTTTCTTT. This sequence encodes CASSTGTATEAFF.

This clonotype was detected a few times. The rearrangement links TRBV11-2 to TRBJ2-7; TRBD2 matches 15 bases. The CDR3 extends over 18 amino acids. The ends lost 4 bases at V and 0 bases at J; junction bases unmatched: 7. Germline V gene data show CDR1 as SGHAT and CDR2 as FQNNGV. CDR3 sequence: CASSSTGTSGRSSYEQYF. For the CDR3, the DNA is TGTGCCAGCAGCTCAACAGGGACTAGCGGGAGGAGCTCCTACGAGCAGTACTTC.

This clonotype was detected only a few times. The genes are TRBV5-1 and TRBJ2-3; D not resolved. Germline V gene sequence: CDR1 SGHRS, CDR2 YFSETQ. V shed 4 bases and J shed 10 bases, with 16 bases lying between them. The CDR3 length is 13 residues. This CDR3 reads CASSLLDIDPQYF. Here the CDR3 DNA reads TGCGCCAGCAGCCTTCTAGACATCGATCCGCAGTATTTT.

This clonotype was seen repeatedly, ten times or more. The chain uses TRBV24-1 and TRBJ2-1, with 8 bases that match TRBD1. V was pared by 3 bases and J by 7 bases, with 13 bases of the junction left unmatched. This CDR3 contains 17 residues. Looked up from germline, CDR1 is KGHDR and CDR2 is SFDVKD. The CDR3 DNA sequence: TGTGCCACCAGTGATAGGACAGGGAAGCCCGGTGGGAATGAGCAGTTCTTC. It is translated as CATSDRTGKPGGNEQFF.

This clonotype has only a few counts. The chain couples TRBV4-1 to TRBJ2-3; D unclear. The CDR3 length is 13 residues. Between the trimmed V and J ends, which lost 4 bases and 5 bases, there was a span of 10 bases. Germline V gives CDR1 MGHRA, CDR2 YSYEKL. The CDR3 sequence is CASSLTQRDTQYF. The CDR3 nucleotides are TGCGCCAGCAGCCTAACCCAGAGAGATACGCAGTATTTT.

Many counts were recorded for this clonotype. The V gene is TRBV5-6, the J gene TRBJ2-7, with D hard to call. The CDR3 is 11 amino acids. Germline-derived CDR1 and CDR2 are SGHDT and YYEEEE. The V end lost 0 bases, the J end lost 7 bases, and 5 bases lay between the germline ends. CDR3 in amino acids: CASSLAHEQYF. Here the CDR3 DNA reads TGTGCCAGCAGCTTGGCCCATGAGCAGTACTTC.

V usage is TRBV4-2 and J usage is TRBJ1-2; D gene uncertain. V was cut by 1 base and J by 4 bases, with 13 bases left in between. The CDR3 covers 15 residues. Looked up from germline, CDR1 is LGHNA and CDR2 is YNFKEQ. This CDR3 is CASSQGVGWVYGYTF. CDR3 sequence (DNA): TGTGCCAGCAGCCAAGGTGTGGGTTGGGTCTATGGCTACACCTTC.

This clonotype was detected only a few times. The genes are TRBV25-1 and TRBJ2-5; no reliable D call. The germline V and J ends were trimmed by 1 base and 1 base, with 7 bases remaining between them. This CDR3 has 14 residues. CDR1 and CDR2 (germline): MGHDK, SYGVNS. The CDR3 sequence: CASSESQLQETQYF. The CDR3 region has the DNA TGTGCCAGCAGTGAATCCCAGCTCCAAGAGACCCAGTACTTC.

In this sample, this clonotype turned up once. V gene TRBV2 combines with J gene TRBJ2-1; 8 nucleotides align to TRBD1. The germline CDR1 and CDR2 sequences are SNHLY and FYNNEI. The trim removed 3 bases at V and 6 bases at J, leaving 7 bases unmatched. This CDR3 comprises 15 residues. The CDR3 region has the DNA TGTGCCAGCAGTGAGCAGGGGGCGCCTGGCAATGAGCAGTTCTTC. Protein sequence: CASSEQGAPGNEQFF.

This clonotype occurred a few times. The chain couples TRBV9 to TRBJ1-1; a possible D gene is TRBD1 (5 bases). Germline V gene sequence: CDR1 SGDLS, CDR2 YYNGEE. Trimming removed 0 bases from V and 3 bases from J, with 12 bases in between. This CDR3 is built from 15 residues. The CDR3 here is CASSVGTSGDTEAFF. The CDR3 DNA sequence: TGTGCCAGCAGCGTAGGGACGTCGGGGGACACTGAAGCTTTCTTT.

There are a few counts of this clonotype. The genes are TRBV7-9 and TRBJ2-1; 7 bases map to TRBD1. Germline CDR1 and CDR2: SEHNR and FQNEAQ (reference sequence). V was pared by 5 bases and J by 5 bases, with 15 bases of the junction left unmatched. The CDR3 totals 17 residues. The CDR3 reads CASSHFALGTANNEQFF. CDR3 DNA: TGTGCCAGCAGCCATTTCGCGTTGGGGACAGCCAACAATGAGCAGTTCTTC.

This clonotype appeared many times. This chain's CDR3 is CASSQDWQGGYTEAFF. CDR3 coding DNA: TGCGCCAGCAGCCAAGATTGGCAGGGAGGGTACACTGAAGCTTTCTTT. The genes are TRBV4-3 and TRBJ1-1; the D gene is possibly TRBD1 (5 bases). Looked up from germline, CDR1 is LGHNA and CDR2 is YSLEER. Trimming cost V 0 bases and J 3 bases, with 14 bases left between them. This CDR3 contains 16 residues.

This chain connects TRBV27 to TRBJ2-1; TRBD2 matches at 8 bases. The CDR3 runs 14 residues. V dropped 8 bases and J dropped 4; count of bases not matched to a gene: 7. Germline values: CDR1 MNHEY, CDR2 SMNVEV (reference sequence). The CDR3 loop reads CASSEAGAYNEQFF. The CDR3 region has the DNA TGTGCCAGCTCTGAAGCGGGGGCTTACAATGAGCAGTTCTTC.